The 5 T cell receptor beta chains reported below all come from one sample, sequenced in a study of OX40 agonist ivuxolimab in advanced cancers. TCRdb's copy holds only in-frame clones and misses some; the assay was immunoSEQ multiplex PCR. The sample holds some 30,000 clones; roughly 76% are singletons and the top ten take 20% to 25%. Sequences were derived from CD4+ or CD8+ T cells sorted from blood, sampled in a trial of the OX40 agonist ivuxolimab. The receptors stem from an adult with an advanced solid tumor such as melanoma, head and neck, liver or kidney cancer.

The genes are TRBV19 and TRBJ1-2, with D possibly being TRBD1 (5 bases). The germline V and J ends were trimmed by 4 bases and 0 bases, with 6 bases remaining between them. The CDR3 is 13 amino acids. Germline values: CDR1 LNHDA, CDR2 SQIVND (reference sequence). The CDR3, as DNA: TGTGCCAGTAGTAAGACAGCTAACTATGGCTACACCTTC. Translating gives CASSKTANYGYTF. Full variable domain (rest looked up from reference TRBV19 and TRBJ1-2): DGGITQSPKYLFRKEGQNVTLSCEQNLNHDAMYWYRQDPGQGLRLIYYSQIVNDFQKGDIAEGYSVSREKKESFPLTVTSAQKNPTAFYLCASSKTANYGYTFGSGTRLTVV.

The chain employs TRBV28 and TRBJ1-1; D call uncertain. In germline, CDR1 is MDHEN, CDR2 SYDVKM. V was clipped by 6 bases and J by 6 bases, with 23 bases between them. CDR3 length: 16 residues. CDR3: CASSKLRNRFNAEAFF. The CDR3 DNA is TGTGCCAGCAGCAAATTAAGGAACAGATTTAATGCTGAAGCTTTCTTT.

The rearrangement links TRBV18 to TRBJ1-1; D unresolved. CDR3 size: 12 residues. Trimming removed 2 bases from V and 4 bases from J, with 5 bases in between. The germline V gene has CDR1 KGHSH and CDR2 LQKENI. CDR3 coding DNA: TGTGCCAGCTCACCAATAGGCACTGAAGCTTTCTTT. Translation: CASSPIGTEAFF.

This clone was detected only a few times. This chain connects TRBV6-1 to TRBJ2-3; 9 positions agree with TRBD2. From germline, CDR1 is MNHNS and CDR2 SASEGT. V shed 6 bases and J 5 bases; nucleotides not matched to a gene: 9. The CDR3 is 15 residues long. The CDR3 sequence: CASRTVAGVGDTQYF. The CDR3 region has the DNA TGTGCCAGCAGGACTGTAGCGGGAGTAGGAGATACGCAGTATTTT.

This clone showed up just once. This sequence joins TRBV28 and TRBJ2-7; D ambiguous. Trimming took off 3 bases at V and 7 bases at J, with 13 bases between the two ends. The CDR3 spans 13 residues. The V gene's germline CDR1 is MDHEN and CDR2 SYDVKM. In DNA, the CDR3 is TGTGCCAGCAGTTTGGGTCCTGTCTGGGAGCAGTACTTC. Translating it yields CASSLGPVWEQYF.